This TCR beta chain derives from a study of CXCR3-negative and CXCR3-positive naive CD8 T cells. The authors made the TRB cDNA libraries by 5' RACE using UMI labels. Reprocessing the 5' RACE reads, TCRdb reports a single entry for every CDR3 protein and omits DNA. Listed are about 56,000 distinct CDR3 sequences; more than 20% falls within the top ten. The CDR3 has 13 residues. This sequence joins TRBV12-3 or TRBV12-4 and TRBJ2-7. The specimen was memory CD8+ T cells from blood. This TCR was sampled from a human donor in good health. Some clones in this sample may be carry-over from other donors' samples. CDR3 loop: CSSSFTPTGEQYF.